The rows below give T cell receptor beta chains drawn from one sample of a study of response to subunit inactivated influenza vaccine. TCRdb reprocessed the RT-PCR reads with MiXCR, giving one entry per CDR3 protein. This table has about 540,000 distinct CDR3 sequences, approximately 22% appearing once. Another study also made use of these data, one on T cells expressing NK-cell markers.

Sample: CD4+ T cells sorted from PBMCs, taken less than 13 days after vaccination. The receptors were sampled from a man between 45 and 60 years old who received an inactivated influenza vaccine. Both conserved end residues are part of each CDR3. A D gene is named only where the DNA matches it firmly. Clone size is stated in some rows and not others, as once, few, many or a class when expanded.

CSVEPGRDYNEQFF TGCAGCGTTGAACCCGGGAGGGATTACAATGAGCAGTTCTTC TRBJ2-1 14 . TRBD2 TRBV29-1
CASTSGLAETNEQFF TGTGCCAGCACCTCAGGACTAGCGGAAACAAATGAGCAGTTCTTC TRBJ2-1 15 . TRBD2 TRBV12-3/TRBV12-4
CASSESGVNSPLHF TGCGCCAGCAGCGAGTCCGGGGTAAATTCACCCCTCCACTTT TRBJ1-6 14 few . TRBV5-1
CATSRLLTGKDYGYTF TGTGCCACCAGCAGACTATTGACAGGGAAGGACTATGGCTACACCTTC TRBJ1-2 16 few TRBD1 TRBV15
CASTPGGRLNEQFF TGTGCCAGCACCCCGGGCGGGAGATTGAATGAGCAGTTCTTC TRBJ2-1 14 many TRBD2 TRBV12-3/TRBV12-4
CASRSNGDNEQFF TGTGCCAGCAGGTCAAACGGAGACAATGAGCAGTTCTTC TRBJ2-1 13 many . TRBV4-2
CASSLDREQFF TGTGCCAGCAGTTTAGACCGTGAGCAGTTCTTC TRBJ2-1 11 . . TRBV12-3/TRBV12-4
CASSYGGQGAEQYF TGTGCCAGCAGTTACGGAGGACAGGGCGCTGAGCAGTACTTC TRBJ2-7 14 few TRBD1 TRBV6-5
CASSLGRYGGGGYTF TGTGCCAGCAGCCTAGGGAGATACGGAGGAGGTGGCTACACCTTC TRBJ1-2 15 few . TRBV11-1
CSAAPGTGSTGELFF TGCAGTGCTGCCCCCGGGACAGGGAGCACCGGGGAGCTGTTTTTT TRBJ2-2 15 . TRBD1 TRBV20-1
CASRKTGAEGAFF TGCGCCAGCAGAAAGACAGGGGCTGAGGGAGCTTTCTTT TRBJ1-1 13 many TRBD1 TRBV5-1
CASGTRDRVFQPQHF TGTGCCAGCGGAACCCGGGACAGGGTGTTTCAGCCCCAGCATTTT TRBJ1-5 15 . . TRBV21-1
CASSIDEQFF TGTGCCAGCAGCATCGATGAGCAGTTCTTC TRBJ2-1 10 . . TRBV7-8
CSATDRGFSQETQYF TGCAGTGCTACCGACAGGGGTTTTTCCCAAGAGACCCAGTACTTC TRBJ2-5 15 . TRBD1 TRBV20-1
CASSLSGRAPYEQYF TGTGCCAGCAGTCTTAGCGGGAGGGCCCCCTACGAGCAGTACTTC TRBJ2-7 15 few TRBD2 TRBV27
CASSPQGQETQYF TGTGCCAGCAGTCCACAGGGGCAAGAGACCCAGTACTTC TRBJ2-5 13 . TRBD1 TRBV2
CASSSRGDPTYEQYF TGCGCCAGCAGCTCCCGGGGCGACCCGACCTACGAGCAGTACTTC TRBJ2-7 15 once . TRBV5-1
CASSPRGAGVRFEQYF TGTGCCAGCAGCCCGCGAGGAGCGGGGGTAAGGTTCGAGCAGTACTTC TRBJ2-7 16 . TRBD2 TRBV7-2
CASKIGYNEQFF TGTGCCAGCAAAATAGGCTACAATGAGCAGTTCTTC TRBJ2-1 12 few . TRBV2
CASSLGLAESTDTQYF TGCGCCAGCAGCTTGGGACTAGCGGAAAGCACAGATACGCAGTATTTT TRBJ2-3 16 many TRBD2 TRBV5-1
CASSGTFVSYEQYF TGTGCCAGCAGCGGGACTTTCGTCTCCTACGAGCAGTACTTC TRBJ2-7 14 . . TRBV11-2
CASSQWTENTEAFF TGTGCCAGCAGCCAGTGGACGGAGAACACTGAAGCTTTCTTT TRBJ1-1 14 . . TRBV3-1
CSAPLSMNTEAFF TGCAGTGCCCCTCTATCTATGAACACTGAAGCTTTCTTT TRBJ1-1 13 few . TRBV20-1
CAWSAGTWVGTEAFF TGTGCCTGGAGCGCCGGGACCTGGGTTGGAACTGAAGCTTTCTTT TRBJ1-1 15 . . TRBV30
CASVFKLRADSYQETQYF TGTGCCTCTGTTTTCAAGCTTCGGGCAGATTCTTACCAAGAGACCCAGTACTTC TRBJ2-5 18 . . TRBV11-1
CASRREQYQPQHF TGTGCCAGCAGACGGGAGCAATATCAGCCCCAGCATTTT TRBJ1-5 13 . . TRBV28
CATREGAIGAEAFF TGCGCCACCAGGGAGGGCGCGATAGGAGCTGAAGCTTTCTTT TRBJ1-1 14 . . TRBV5-1
CASSQVGANTGELFF TGTGCCAGCAGCCAAGTTGGAGCGAACACCGGGGAGCTGTTTTTT TRBJ2-2 15 . . TRBV4-2
CASSDRQGAYEQYF TGCGCCAGCAGTGACCGACAGGGGGCCTACGAGCAGTACTTC TRBJ2-7 14 . TRBD1 TRBV10-2
CASSLVREGPYEQYF TGTGCCAGCAGCTTAGTTCGGGAGGGTCCCTACGAGCAGTACTTC TRBJ2-7 15 many TRBD2 TRBV7-2
CSARGRGSVYSQYF TGCAGTGCTAGGGGTCGGGGATCAGTTTATTCCCAGTACTTC TRBJ2-5 14 few . TRBV20-1